Below, one T cell receptor (beta chain) is given with its context. Some clones are missing from TCRdb's copy, which holds only in-frame ones; the method was immunoSEQ multiplex PCR. This table has around 200,000 clones, approximately 92% appearing once. These data belong to a study of control samples from healthy donors and cancer patients. The V segment lost 0 bases and the J segment 2 bases; nucleotides outside the gene matches: 8. The CDR3 totals 18 residues. From germline, CDR1 is ENHRY and CDR2 SYGVKD. The sequence was collected from a man between 18 and 29 years old in good health. The chain has TRBV10-3 and TRBJ1-3, with TRBD1 matching 9 bases. Sequencing was done on a sample of blood. Here the CDR3 reads CAISESNPQGAAGNTIYF. The CDR3 nucleotides are TGTGCCATCAGTGAGTCAAACCCACAGGGGGCAGCTGGAAACACCATATATTTT.